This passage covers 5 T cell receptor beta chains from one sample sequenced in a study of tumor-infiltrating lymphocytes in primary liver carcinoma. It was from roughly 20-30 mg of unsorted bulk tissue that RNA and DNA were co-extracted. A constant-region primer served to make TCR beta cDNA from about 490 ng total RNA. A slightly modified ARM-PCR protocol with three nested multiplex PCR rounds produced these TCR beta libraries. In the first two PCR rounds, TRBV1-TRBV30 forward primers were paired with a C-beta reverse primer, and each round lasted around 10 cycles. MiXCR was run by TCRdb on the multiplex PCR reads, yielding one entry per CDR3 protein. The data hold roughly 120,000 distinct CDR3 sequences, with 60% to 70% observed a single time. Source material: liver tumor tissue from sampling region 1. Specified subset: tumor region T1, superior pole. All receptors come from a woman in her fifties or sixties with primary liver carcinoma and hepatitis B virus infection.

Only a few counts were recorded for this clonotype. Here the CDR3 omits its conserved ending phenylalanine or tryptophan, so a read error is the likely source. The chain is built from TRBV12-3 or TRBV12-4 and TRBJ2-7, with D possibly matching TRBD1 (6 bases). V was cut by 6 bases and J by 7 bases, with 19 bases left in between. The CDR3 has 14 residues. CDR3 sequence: CASSPGQSLGEQYC. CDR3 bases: TGTGCCAGCAGCCCCGGACAGTCCCTAGGGGAGCAGTACTGC.

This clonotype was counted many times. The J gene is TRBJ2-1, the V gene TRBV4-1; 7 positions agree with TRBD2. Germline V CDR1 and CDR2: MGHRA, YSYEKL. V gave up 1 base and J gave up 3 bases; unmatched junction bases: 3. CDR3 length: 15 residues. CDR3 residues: CASSQAGGNYNEQFF. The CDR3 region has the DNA TGCGCCAGCAGCCAAGCGGGAGGTAACTACAATGAGCAGTTCTTC.

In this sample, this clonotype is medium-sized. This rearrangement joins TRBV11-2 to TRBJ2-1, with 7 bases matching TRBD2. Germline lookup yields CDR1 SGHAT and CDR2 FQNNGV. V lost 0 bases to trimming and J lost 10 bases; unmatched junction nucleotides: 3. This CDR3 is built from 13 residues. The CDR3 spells CASSLEPGGEQFF. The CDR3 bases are TGTGCCAGCAGCTTAGAACCGGGAGGAGAGCAGTTCTTC.

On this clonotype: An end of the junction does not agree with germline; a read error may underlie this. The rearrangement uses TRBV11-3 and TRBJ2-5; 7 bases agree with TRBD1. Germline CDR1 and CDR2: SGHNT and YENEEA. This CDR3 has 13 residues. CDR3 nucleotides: TGTGCCAGCGGCCCTCCAGGGGGAGAGGCCCAGTACTTC. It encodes CASGPPGGEAQYF.

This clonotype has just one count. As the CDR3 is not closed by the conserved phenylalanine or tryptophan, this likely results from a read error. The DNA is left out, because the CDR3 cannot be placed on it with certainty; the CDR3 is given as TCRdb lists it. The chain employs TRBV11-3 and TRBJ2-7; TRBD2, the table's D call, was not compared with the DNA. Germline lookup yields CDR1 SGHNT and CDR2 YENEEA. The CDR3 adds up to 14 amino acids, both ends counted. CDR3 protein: CASSARTAPIEQYS.